This section outlines one T cell receptor beta chain sequence together with its context. This record belongs to a study of OX40 agonist ivuxolimab in advanced cancers. Overall study: Dose-escalation subjects each had hepatocellular carcinoma, melanoma, renal cell or head and neck cancer.

Profiled with immunoSEQ multiplex PCR; TCRdb holds only in-frame clones, not every one. The sample gives roughly 71,000 clones, 84% of which show up once; less than 0.85% is in the top ten. V gave up 3 bases and J gave up 6 bases, with 11 bases separating them. Germline V gives CDR1 MNHEY, CDR2 SMNVEV (reference sequence). This CDR3 is 13 amino acids long. It was autoimmune disease history or systemic immunosuppression that excluded patients. The material sequenced was CD4+ or CD8+ T cells sorted from blood, taken in a trial of the OX40 agonist ivuxolimab. The rearrangement uses TRBV27 and TRBJ1-2, with unresolved D. The sequence was obtained from an adult with an advanced solid tumor such as melanoma, head and neck, liver or kidney cancer. CDR3 coding DNA: TGTGCCAGCAGTTTTACACCAAGGGATGGCTACACCTTC. It encodes CASSFTPRDGYTF.